One and the same sample provided the 22 T cell receptor beta chains below, sequenced in a study of CD8 T cells in Susac syndrome. RNA in amounts of about 0.5 to 1 ug was reverse transcribed with random hexamers. TCRdb redid the calling of the immunoSEQ multiplex PCR reads with MiXCR, one entry per CDR3 protein. The repertoire holds 92,000 or so distinct CDR3 sequences, approximately 96% seen once, with 0.55% to 0.8% in the top ten. The sample comprised CD8+ T cells from PBMCs. Receptor source: a human donor with Susac syndrome.

The chain combines TRBV5-6 with TRBJ1-1; D gene ambiguous. The CDR3 runs to 13 residues. Germline assignment: CDR1 SGHDT and CDR2 YYEEEE. V lost 0 bases, J lost 0 bases, and 3 bases lay in between. CDR3 DNA: TGTGCCAGCAGCTTGGACATGAACACTGAAGCTTTCTTT. This gives the protein CASSLDMNTEAFF.

The rearrangement uses TRBV28 and TRBJ1-6; no clear D gene. The CDR3 runs to 14 residues. V was clipped by 3 bases and J by 5 bases, with 8 bases between them. Looked up from germline, CDR1 is MDHEN and CDR2 is SYDVKM. This CDR3 is CASSLLDHNSPLHF. The CDR3 DNA follows: TGTGCCAGCAGTTTGTTGGACCATAATTCACCCCTCCACTTT.

Worth noting for this clonotype: At one boundary the junction diverges from the germline segment, which might be a read error. This chain uses TRBV7-2 with TRBJ2-5; perhaps D is TRBD1 or TRBD2 (6 bases each). Per germline, CDR1 SGHTA and CDR2 FQGNSA. This CDR3 comprises 14 residues. Here the CDR3 reads CASSLARGEETQYF. The DNA of the CDR3 is TGTGCCAGCAGCCTAGCGAGGGGGGAGGAGACCCAGTACTTC.

This clonotype occurred once. The chain couples TRBV4-3 to TRBJ2-1, with 8 positions matching TRBD2. This CDR3 spans 13 amino acids. V gave up 1 base and J gave up 9 bases; unmatched junction bases: 2. Germline CDR1 and CDR2: LGHNA and YSLEER. As DNA, the CDR3 is TGCGCCAGCAGCCAAGCGGGGGGGCTTGAGCAGTTCTTC. It specifies CASSQAGGLEQFF.

The CDR3: CASSPMRGPVDTQYF. CDR3 nucleotides: TGTGCCAGCAGCCCTATGAGGGGGCCCGTAGATACGCAGTATTTT. The gene calls are TRBV9 and TRBJ2-3, with 7 positions matching TRBD1. This CDR3 is 15 amino acids long. After removal of 4 bases from V and 5 bases from J, the junction contained 10 bases not matched to a gene. In germline, CDR1 is SGDLS, CDR2 YYNGEE.

The CDR3 loop is CASSLPNLGGPGELFF. The CDR3 nucleotides read TGTGCCAGCAGTTTACCAAACCTGGGGGGTCCCGGGGAGCTGTTTTTT. The V call is TRBV28, the J call TRBJ2-2; D is perhaps TRBD2 (6 bases). The ends were cut back, 2 bases at V and 6 bases at J, with 16 bases in the middle. CDR3 length equals 16 residues. CDR1 is MDHEN, CDR2 SYDVKM, per germline.

The J gene is TRBJ1-2, the V gene TRBV20-1; 9 bases agree with TRBD1. J was trimmed by 2 bases and V by 2 bases; bases with no gene match: 6. The CDR3 extends over 15 amino acids. CDR1 DFQATT and CDR2 SNEGSKA come from the germline V gene (reference sequence). The CDR3 nucleotides read TGCAGTGCTAGAAATGGGGACAGGGAGAACTATGGCTACACCTTC. Encoded protein: CSARNGDRENYGYTF.

The V call is TRBV30, the J call TRBJ1-1; D remains unclear. The V end lost 7 bases, the J end lost 11 bases, and 17 bases lay between the germline ends. The CDR3 extends over 11 amino acids. Per the germline V gene, CDR1 is GTSNPN and CDR2 is SVGIG (reference sequence). The CDR3 DNA reads as TGTGCCTTAGTCCCGGGCGGAGGGGCTTTCTTT. Protein: CALVPGGGAFF.

The chain combines TRBV4-3 with TRBJ2-7, with D tentatively TRBD2 (6 bases). This CDR3 is built from 15 residues. Germline lookup yields CDR1 LGHNA and CDR2 YSLEER. Trimming took 3 bases from V and 3 from J, leaving 15 bases between them. The CDR3, as DNA: TGCGCCAGCAGCCAGGGGCAGTCTAGCGTCTACGAGCAGTACTTC. It yields the protein CASSQGQSSVYEQYF.

J is TRBJ1-2 and V is TRBV29-1; D gene uncertain. The V gene lost 0 bases and the J gene lost 0 bases, with 11 bases spanning the gap. Germline V gives CDR1 SQVTM, CDR2 ANQGSEA. The CDR3 runs 15 residues. The CDR3 loop is CSVEDRAAPNYGYTF. CDR3 DNA sequence: TGCAGCGTTGAAGATCGAGCAGCCCCTAACTATGGCTACACCTTC.

This rearrangement joins TRBV24-1 to TRBJ1-6; D is perhaps TRBD1 (5 bases). Germline CDR1 and CDR2: KGHDR and SFDVKD. V was clipped by 8 bases and J by 8 bases, with 24 bases between them. The CDR3 covers 17 residues. The CDR3 protein is CATICRQGSSGDSPLHF. As DNA, the CDR3 is TGTGCCACCATATGTCGGCAGGGATCATCGGGCGATTCACCCCTCCACTTT.

The rearrangement joins TRBV6-1 to TRBJ1-5; D uncertain. Per the germline V gene, CDR1 is MNHNS and CDR2 is SASEGT. This CDR3 region has 13 residues. The V and J ends lost 2 bases and 4 bases respectively, with 6 bases between them. The chain's CDR3 is CASSESGNQPQHF. Here the CDR3 DNA reads TGTGCCAGCAGTGAATCGGGGAATCAGCCCCAGCATTTT.

V and J are TRBV20-1 and TRBJ2-5; TRBD2 matches at 10 bases. The CDR3 is 14 amino acids. CDR1 DFQATT and CDR2 SNEGSKA come from the germline V gene (reference sequence). V lost 5 bases to trimming and J lost 5 bases; unmatched junction nucleotides: 8. The CDR3 DNA sequence: TGCAGTGCTTTAGTTAGCGGGGGGCTGGAGACCCAGTACTTC. This gives the protein CSALVSGGLETQYF.

This rearrangement joins TRBV12-3 or TRBV12-4 to TRBJ1-2; TRBD1 might be the D (6 bases). The CDR3 covers 14 residues. With 6 bases removed from V and 2 bases from J, the gap between germline ends came to 13 bases. CDR3 loop: CASSRQAGNYGYTF. The CDR3 DNA is TGTGCCAGCAGCAGACAGGCAGGGAACTATGGCTACACCTTC.

In DNA, the CDR3 is TGTGCCTGGGGCCCCCCAGGAGCTTTCTTT. Translation: CAWGPPGAFF. The chain uses TRBV30 and TRBJ1-1; no clear D. V shed 5 bases and J shed 10 bases, with 11 bases lying between them. Germline CDR1 GTSNPN, CDR2 SVGIG (reference sequence). The CDR3 is 10 residues long.

The chain joins TRBV3-1 to TRBJ2-5, with D perhaps TRBD1 or TRBD2 (5 bases each). The V gene's germline CDR1 is LGHDT and CDR2 YNNKEL (reference sequence). CDR3 size: 16 residues. Trimming removed 3 bases at V and 5 bases at J, with 19 bases between. CDR3 sequence: CASSQGRTDPRETQYF. The CDR3 DNA reads as TGTGCCAGCAGCCAGGGACGGACCGACCCCAGGGAGACCCAGTACTTC.

This chain connects TRBV30 to TRBJ1-4, with D possibly being TRBD1 (5 bases). CDR1 and CDR2 from the germline V gene are GTSNPN and SVGIG (reference sequence). The V end was cut by 0 bases, the J end by 2 bases, with 13 bases between. CDR3 size: 16 residues. CDR3 in DNA: TGTGCCTGGAGTGTATCCCGGACAAGCACTAATGAAAAACTGTTTTTT. Encoded protein: CAWSVSRTSTNEKLFF.

The table lists this clonotype with a count of one. The rearrangement uses TRBV20-1 and TRBJ1-1; TRBD1 is a possible D gene (5 bases). V was trimmed by 3 bases and J by 1 base, leaving 12 bases between them. This CDR3 is built from 14 residues. Per the germline V gene, CDR1 is DFQATT and CDR2 is SNEGSKA (reference sequence). CDR3 sequence reads: CSASPGTRNTEAFF. The CDR3 DNA sequence: TGCAGTGCTAGTCCCGGGACTCGGAACACTGAAGCTTTCTTT.

This chain connects TRBV7-2 to TRBJ1-1; D is unclear. The length of the CDR3 is 13 residues. Germline CDR1 reads SGHTA; CDR2 reads FQGNSA. V was cut by 5 bases and J by 1 base, with 8 bases left in between. The CDR3 reads CASSAQENTEAFF. In DNA, the CDR3 is TGTGCCAGCAGCGCCCAGGAGAACACTGAAGCTTTCTTT.

The chain links TRBV7-3 to TRBJ2-1; 7 nucleotides agree with TRBD2. V lost 5 bases to trimming and J lost 0 bases; unmatched junction nucleotides: 10. The germline V gene has CDR1 SGHTA and CDR2 FQGTGA. The CDR3 covers 17 residues. The CDR3 reads CASSPEGGQSSYNEQFF. CDR3 nucleotides: TGTGCCAGCAGCCCAGAGGGAGGGCAGAGCTCCTACAATGAGCAGTTCTTC.

Here the CDR3 DNA reads TGTGCCAGCAGATCGGGACTCGCTGGGGGCAATCAGCCCCAGCATTTT. It encodes CASRSGLAGGNQPQHF. This chain links TRBV6-2 or TRBV6-3 with TRBJ1-5, with D perhaps matching TRBD1 (5 bases). CDR1 is MNHEY and CDR2 is SVGEGT in the germline V gene. V gave up 6 bases and J gave up 2 bases, with 17 bases separating them. The CDR3 length is 16 residues.

The chain joins TRBV11-2 to TRBJ2-3; 14 bases agree with TRBD2. The trim removed 5 bases at V and 2 bases at J, leaving 9 bases unmatched. CDR1 is SGHAT, CDR2 FQNNGV, per germline. CDR3 size: 18 residues. DNA of the CDR3: TGTGCCAGCAGCCCTGGGACTAGCGGGGGCCGCTACACAGATACGCAGTATTTT. Amino acids: CASSPGTSGGRYTDTQYF.